Detailed here is one T cell receptor beta chain. Its antigen is currently not known. No much larger clone exists at a distance of one base, and base qualities are not known. One collaborating source in Seattle enrolled patients during active infection and followed them longitudinally through the course of disease. The collaborating institutions used their own protocols to collect whole blood in K2EDTA tubes. For TCRbeta analysis, collaborator samples were shipped as frozen whole blood, as isolated PBMCs, or as DNA extracted from either sample type. TCRbeta CDR3 regions were amplified from genomic DNA by means of the immunoSEQ Assay, a bias-controlled multiplex PCR. In the authors' own workflow: Within the assay, amplification of reference gene primers was used to estimate how many nucleated cells each sample contained. To quantify the absolute abundance of each unique TCRbeta CDR3 rearrangement, sequence reads were collapsed and filtered. For each sample, productive Simpson clonality was calculated by taking the square root of Simpson's diversity index across productive rearrangements. TCRdb took this table from immuneACCESS and kept in-frame rearrangements with V and J called. Such tables lack part of the clones; where checked against another copy, unresolved V genes explain under half of the gap, and the rest is unexplained. V, J and clone size were drawn from that table, and D and trimming were deduced from the DNA. Here the sample has over 60,000 clones; 65% to 85% occur a single time. The ten largest clonotypes hold about 15% of the sample.

This entry comes from a study of blood T cell repertoires in COVID-19 (TCRdb year 2020). At the level of the whole study: Collaborator samples came from the United States, Italy and Spain and covered acute and convalescent phases of COVID-19. The dataset comprised deeply sampled blood TCRbeta repertoires from subjects exposed to, actively infected with, or recovered from COVID-19. The samples were drawn from two sources: the first 160 participants of the ongoing ImmuneRACE study, and 1,254 subjects contributed by 6 global collaborators. Where HLA class I and class II types were available, the types were taken from metadata supplied by the sample provider, not from assay-based typing. The repertoires were made available in a free public database intended to serve as a resource for research on the immune response to SARS-CoV-2. The prospective study material was composed of cDNA or gDNA derived from T cells, B-cell-depleted T cells, or PBMCs. A de-identified subject ID, COVID-19 status, age in years and sex were almost always included in the sample metadata.

Findings and caveats that apply to the study as a whole: Clinical and demographic metadata were provided uncurated, with the amount varying by source and participant.

The CDR3, cysteine through phenylalanine, is 13 amino acids long. Just the 39-base CDR3 DNA is kept, in frame starting at base 1. The germline V gene (reference sequence) sets CDR1 to GTSNPN and CDR2 to SVGIG. V gives up 0 bases and J gives up 6 bases, and the segment between their germline ends measures 10 bases. The chain is encoded by TRBV30 joined to TRBJ2-3, with TRBD1 perhaps the D gene, on 5 matching bases. The TCR was taken from a man between 60 and 75 years old with COVID-19, enrolled during active disease. Sequencing input: peripheral blood. The encoded CDR3 is CAWSVTGSDTQYF. The nucleotides read TGTGCCTGGAGTGTAACAGGCTCGGATACGCAGTATTTT.